This T cell receptor beta chain was documented in a study of neurological immune-mediated disorders. Study-level results: While HTLV-1-associated myelopathy showed the greatest TCR clonal expansion, multiple sclerosis showed the least, falling below healthy controls.

TCRdb ran MiXCR on the 5' RACE reads and lists one entry per CDR3 protein. The sample has tens of thousands of distinct CDR3 sequences, approximately 5.2% seen once. CDR1 is KGHDR, CDR2 SFDVKD, per germline. Trimming shortened V by 4 bases and J by 6 bases, and 6 bases separated the two germline ends. This CDR3 has 12 amino acids. Ten or more counts support this clonotype. Its antigen remains unidentified. The TCR comes from a man aged 18 to 30 with multiple sclerosis. Material: PBMCs. The chain recombines TRBV24-1 with TRBJ1-3; the D is unclear. The CDR3 nucleotides read TGTGCCACCAGTGACGAAATAAACACCATATATTTT. Its translation: CATSDEINTIYF.